This T cell receptor (beta chain) was sequenced during a study of T cell responses to AZD1222 COVID-19 vaccine. Whole-study results and caveats: All repertoire sampling was performed exclusively after the peak T cell response. A mostly white British donor set with more females was recruited, and clonal diversity was possibly underestimated.

Clones were sequenced by immunoSEQ multiplex PCR, and TCRdb holds only the in-frame ones, with some missing. Here the sample spans some 150,000 clones, 85% being singletons. Details on this clone: Its antigen is as yet unknown.

The V and J ends lost 6 bases and 1 base respectively, with 13 bases between them. The CDR3 extends over 15 amino acids. Germline assignment: CDR1 SGHRS and CDR2 YFSETQ. The rearrangement joins TRBV5-1 to TRBJ2-2; D may match TRBD1 or TRBD2 (6 bases each). The origin of this receptor is an adult who received the MenACWY meningococcal vaccine as a control. The specimen was peripheral blood, collected 28 days after the second dose of the MenACWY control vaccine. This chain's CDR3 is CASKGGGLNTGELFF. The CDR3, as DNA: TGCGCCAGCAAGGGGGGCGGATTGAACACCGGGGAGCTGTTTTTT.